This is a list of T cell receptor beta chains from one sample in a study of cytomegalovirus exposure and HLA in healthy donors. The data were produced by immunoSEQ multiplex PCR, yet TCRdb's version contains in-frame clones alone and is incomplete. The sample lists about 160,000 clones, 70% to 80% occurring once. Sequencing input: PBMCs. The receptors were gathered from a man aged 50 to 60 in good health and CMV-seropositive. CDR3s include the opening cysteine and the closing phenylalanine or tryptophan. Fields, in order: CDR3 protein, V gene, J gene, CDR3 length.

CDR3aa: CASSVGVGGREETQYF; v_gene: TRBV9; j_gene: TRBJ2-5; len: 16
CDR3aa: CASSPSGTGGYEQYF; v_gene: TRBV19; j_gene: TRBJ2-7; len: 15
CDR3aa: CSVVAGARTEAFF; v_gene: TRBV29-1; j_gene: TRBJ1-1; len: 13
CDR3aa: CASSSRQGLDGYTF; v_gene: TRBV7-9; j_gene: TRBJ1-2; len: 14
CDR3aa: CASSPPGTPRDTEAFF; v_gene: TRBV18; j_gene: TRBJ1-1; len: 16
CDR3aa: CASSKSQARSTEAFF; v_gene: TRBV7-9; j_gene: TRBJ1-1; len: 15
CDR3aa: CASSPPPQGRQPQHF; v_gene: TRBV19; j_gene: TRBJ1-5; len: 15
CDR3aa: CASRRTVQETQYF; v_gene: TRBV6-5; j_gene: TRBJ2-5; len: 13
CDR3aa: CASRRLAGGRETQYF; v_gene: TRBV7-2; j_gene: TRBJ2-5; len: 15
CDR3aa: CASSADRARAFF; v_gene: TRBV19; j_gene: TRBJ1-1; len: 12
CDR3aa: CASSLAPTPAETQYF; v_gene: TRBV7-7; j_gene: TRBJ2-5; len: 15
CDR3aa: CASSVGAGLAGQETQYF; v_gene: TRBV9; j_gene: TRBJ2-5; len: 17
CDR3aa: CSARKDREQFF; v_gene: TRBV20-1; j_gene: TRBJ2-1; len: 11
CDR3aa: CASSSSAGGSDYEQYF; v_gene: TRBV28; j_gene: TRBJ2-7; len: 16
CDR3aa: CASSLQGVSYGYTF; v_gene: TRBV5-6; j_gene: TRBJ1-2; len: 14
CDR3aa: CATSRGSGTVNTEAFF; v_gene: TRBV15; j_gene: TRBJ1-1; len: 16
CDR3aa: CASSLDSGTGVAEQYF; v_gene: TRBV7-9; j_gene: TRBJ2-7; len: 16
CDR3aa: CASSPGEGRGYTF; v_gene: TRBV18; j_gene: TRBJ1-2; len: 13
CDR3aa: CASSLVTSSEQFF; v_gene: TRBV11-3; j_gene: TRBJ2-1; len: 13
CDR3aa: CASRPDRASGSPLHF; v_gene: TRBV6-4; j_gene: TRBJ1-6; len: 15
CDR3aa: CASSGGASLNEQFF; v_gene: TRBV11-3; j_gene: TRBJ2-1; len: 14
CDR3aa: CASGLAGSGNTIYF; v_gene: TRBV12-5; j_gene: TRBJ1-3; len: 14